This T cell receptor beta chain stems from a study of T-cell memory formation after mild COVID-19. Overall study context: Clustering of TCRs was largely donor specific.

TCRdb re-derived calls from the 5' RACE reads in MiXCR, one entry per CDR3 protein. This table holds 150,000 to 200,000 distinct CDR3 sequences, around 10% found once. This clonotype was seen a handful of times. The receptor's source is a man younger than 30 who had mild COVID-19 (a few samples of this study predate the infection). Cell type and time point are not known. The sequenced sample consisted of PBMCs or a T cell subset sorted from them (not recorded which).

The CDR3 nucleotides are TGCGCCAGCAGCCCCGCCCTGGGACTAGCTATGAACACCGGGGAGCTGTTTTTT. Residues: CASSPALGLAMNTGELFF. The rearrangement uses TRBV5-1 and TRBJ2-2, with 9 positions matching TRBD2. Trimming took 4 bases from V and 1 from J; bases not matched to a gene: 11. The CDR3 loop spans 18 amino acids. CDR1 and CDR2 from the germline V gene are SGHRS and YFSETQ.